This is a list of T cell receptor beta chains from one sample in a study of radiation and T cells in renal cell carcinoma. Using immunoSEQ multiplex PCR, the repertoire was profiled, and TCRdb retains in-frame clones only, with some absent. The table records just under 150,000 clones, around nine tenths of them present only once. This sample comprised blood, obtained from a patient whose treatment included radiotherapy and nephrectomy. The receptors were gathered from a woman aged 45-65 years with renal cell carcinoma. CDR3s leave out the opening cysteine and the closing phenylalanine or tryptophan.

CDR3aa: ASSLGTLGEKLF
v_gene: TRBV7-2
j_gene: TRBJ1-4

CDR3aa: ASTFRPNNEQF
v_gene: TRBV2
j_gene: TRBJ2-1

CDR3aa: ASSLAPGGEGQPQH
v_gene: TRBV5-1
j_gene: TRBJ1-5

CDR3aa: ASSLDGTESYEQY
v_gene: TRBV5-1
j_gene: TRBJ2-7

CDR3aa: ASSLGGPGRYNEQF
v_gene: TRBV7-6
j_gene: TRBJ2-1

CDR3aa: SASVETGRI
v_gene: TRBV20-1
j_gene: TRBJ1-1

CDR3aa: ASKSSQNNEQF
v_gene: TRBV6-1
j_gene: TRBJ2-1

CDR3aa: ASSVGFQPQH
v_gene: TRBV6-5
j_gene: TRBJ1-5

CDR3aa: ASSQDWRAPMNTEAF
v_gene: TRBV4-3
j_gene: TRBJ1-1

CDR3aa: ASSSRDGYGYT
v_gene: TRBV9
j_gene: TRBJ1-2

CDR3aa: ASSLAGTREEKLF
v_gene: TRBV7-2
j_gene: TRBJ1-4

CDR3aa: ASSLQGADGYT
v_gene: TRBV7-9
j_gene: TRBJ1-2

CDR3aa: ASTRYGSANTGELF
v_gene: TRBV27
j_gene: TRBJ2-2

CDR3aa: ASSEALASGRVWQY
v_gene: TRBV2
j_gene: TRBJ2-7

CDR3aa: ASSLTLAQPQH
v_gene: TRBV4-1
j_gene: TRBJ1-5

CDR3aa: ASSLAGVTGSETQY
v_gene: TRBV5-5
j_gene: TRBJ2-5

CDR3aa: ASSSDSRVQAF
v_gene: TRBV27
j_gene: TRBJ1-1

CDR3aa: ASRRDGQLH
v_gene: TRBV28
j_gene: TRBJ2-7

CDR3aa: ASSLTTGGTYNEQF
v_gene: TRBV7-2
j_gene: TRBJ2-1

CDR3aa: ASSLLRTGPREQY
v_gene: TRBV28
j_gene: TRBJ2-7

CDR3aa: ASSQHREGWETQY
v_gene: TRBV4-3
j_gene: TRBJ2-5

CDR3aa: ASSTTDTQY
v_gene: TRBV10-1
j_gene: TRBJ2-3

CDR3aa: ASSLRGRRNEQF
v_gene: TRBV5-4
j_gene: TRBJ2-1

CDR3aa: ASSQALAGDLVGYEQY
v_gene: TRBV4-1
j_gene: TRBJ2-7

CDR3aa: ASSQERGFTWGNSYEQY
v_gene: TRBV14
j_gene: TRBJ2-7

CDR3aa: SDQVNYGYT
v_gene: TRBV29-1
j_gene: TRBJ1-2

CDR3aa: ASSELGSNTEAF
v_gene: TRBV6-1
j_gene: TRBJ1-1

CDR3aa: ASSFGDAKNIQY
v_gene: TRBV5-1
j_gene: TRBJ2-4

CDR3aa: AVRLRENLYEQY
v_gene: TRBV6-5
j_gene: TRBJ2-7

CDR3aa: ASSVAALGNTIY
v_gene: TRBV9
j_gene: TRBJ1-3

CDR3aa: ASSLGGAFGYT
v_gene: TRBV5-7
j_gene: TRBJ1-2

CDR3aa: ASSPGTGDNSPLH
v_gene: TRBV5-5
j_gene: TRBJ1-6

CDR3aa: ASSSGQGIYGYT
v_gene: TRBV5-4
j_gene: TRBJ1-2

CDR3aa: ASTLGRRVLSNYGYT
v_gene: TRBV9
j_gene: TRBJ1-2

CDR3aa: ASSQDVGGQY
v_gene: TRBV4-1
j_gene: TRBJ2-3